This entry is about one T cell receptor beta chain. These data come from a study of blood T cell repertoires in COVID-19. The overall study: Spain, Italy and the United States supplied samples that represented acute and convalescent COVID-19. Nucleic acid was either cDNA or gDNA, and it came from T cells, B-cell-depleted T cells, or PBMCs.

Source study methods: The assay estimated nucleated cells by amplifying reference gene primers. Profiling relied on immunoSEQ multiplex PCR, and the TCRdb table lists in-frame clones only, not all of them. D and trimming were read from the DNA, whereas the V and J calls and clone size are those reported in that table. This sample has around 13,000 clones, with around four fifths found just once. Trimming stripped 6 bases from V and 7 bases from J, with 24 bases between. Germline CDR1 reads ENHRY; CDR2 reads SYGVKD. CDR3 length equals 17 residues. This TCR came from a woman aged 60-75 years with acute or convalescent COVID-19. The chain couples TRBV10-3 to TRBJ2-2, with unresolved D. Sequenced sample: peripheral blood. The CDR3: CAISPKLGVSSSGELFF. As DNA, the CDR3 is TGTGCCATCAGCCCCAAGTTAGGCGTCTCGTCTAGCGGGGAGCTGTTTTTT.